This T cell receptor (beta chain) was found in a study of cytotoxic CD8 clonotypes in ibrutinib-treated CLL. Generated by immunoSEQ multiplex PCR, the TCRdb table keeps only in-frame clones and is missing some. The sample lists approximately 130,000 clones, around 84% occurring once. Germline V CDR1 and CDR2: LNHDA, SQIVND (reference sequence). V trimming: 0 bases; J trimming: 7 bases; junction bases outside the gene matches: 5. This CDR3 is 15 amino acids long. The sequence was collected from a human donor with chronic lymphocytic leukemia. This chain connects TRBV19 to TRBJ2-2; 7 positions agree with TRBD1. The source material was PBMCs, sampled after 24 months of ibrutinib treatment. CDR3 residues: CASSIDRTGFGELFF. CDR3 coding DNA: TGTGCCAGTAGTATAGATCGGACAGGATTCGGGGAGCTGTTTTTT.